The 30 T cell receptor beta chains below all came from one sample that was sequenced in a study of persistence of HIV-infected CD4 T cells. This was the immunoSEQ version 4 assay in survey mode. Repertoires were generated with immunoSEQ multiplex PCR, while TCRdb's copy carries only in-frame clones and drops some. Among more than 25,000 clones listed, around four fifths were seen once. These receptors have no identified antigens. Stimulation used approximately 9.5 ug/mL lysate from CMV-infected fibroblasts. Memory cells lacking CD40L and CD69 with high CD45RO were sorted. The source material was CD4+ T cells sorted from PBMCs after approximately 19-hour stimulation, sampled from a patient who received antiretroviral therapy. These receptor sequences come from an adult woman with HIV who was CMV-seropositive.

The chain has TRBV9 and TRBJ1-5; TRBD1 might be the D (5 bases). V lost 0 bases, J lost 3 bases, and 7 bases lay in between. The CDR3 runs to 14 residues. In germline, CDR1 is SGDLS, CDR2 YYNGEE. CDR3 sequence (DNA): TGTGCCAGCAGCGTAGGGGGGGACAATCAGCCCCAGCATTTT. Translating gives CASSVGGDNQPQHF.

V is TRBV18 and J is TRBJ1-2, with 8 positions matching TRBD1. CDR1 is KGHSH and CDR2 is LQKENI in the germline V gene. The CDR3 runs to 14 residues. V trimming: 3 bases; J trimming: 6 bases; junction bases outside the gene matches: 6. The CDR3 spells CASSPGTGTNGYTF. In nucleotides, the CDR3 is TGTGCCAGCTCACCCGGGACAGGCACTAATGGCTACACCTTC.

V gene TRBV3-1 (or the pseudogene TRBV3-2) combines with J gene TRBJ1-1; weak D call: TRBD1 (6 bases). Germline assignment: CDR1 LGHDT and CDR2 YNNKEL (reference sequence). The V gene lost 6 bases and the J gene lost 1 base, with 18 bases spanning the gap. This CDR3 is built from 16 residues. CDR3 in DNA: TGTGCCAGCAGTAGCCGGGACACTTGGCCGAACACTGAAGCTTTCTTT. Translated, it gives CASSSRDTWPNTEAFF.

The gene calls are TRBV7-8 and TRBJ2-2, with D hard to call. This CDR3 has 15 amino acids. Trimming pared 5 bases from V and 0 bases from J, leaving 10 bases between. The germline V gene encodes CDR1 SGHVS and CDR2 FQNEAQ. The CDR3 region has the DNA TGTGCCAGCAGCCCCCGGACGGCGAACACCGGGGAGCTGTTTTTT. Protein: CASSPRTANTGELFF.

The chain links TRBV29-1 to TRBJ1-1; possible D gene TRBD1, 6 bases. Between the trimmed V and J ends, which lost 6 bases and 1 base, there was a span of 12 bases. Germline V gene sequence: CDR1 SQVTM, CDR2 ANQGSEA. The CDR3 is 13 amino acids. This CDR3 reads CSVADRKNTEAFF. The CDR3 coding sequence is TGCAGCGTCGCAGACAGGAAGAACACTGAAGCTTTCTTT.

V is TRBV10-3 and J is TRBJ2-7; no clear D. The CDR3 is made up of 13 amino acids. V gave up 7 bases and J gave up 4 bases, with 14 bases separating them. CDR1 and CDR2 (germline): ENHRY, SYGVKD. The CDR3 DNA sequence: TGTGCCATCAAGAAACAGCGCACTTACGAGCAGTACTTC. Amino acid sequence: CAIKKQRTYEQYF.

In its sample, this clone was seen once. V usage is TRBV18 and J usage is TRBJ1-5; possible D gene TRBD1, 6 bases. The CDR3 contains 14 residues. The ends were cut back, 3 bases at V and 8 bases at J, with 14 bases in the middle. Germline CDR1 reads KGHSH; CDR2 reads LQKENI. The CDR3, as DNA: TGTGCCAGCTCACCCAACGGGGGGCTAGAGCCCCAGCATTTT. Translating gives CASSPNGGLEPQHF.

CDR3 sequence (DNA): TGTGCCAGCTCACCTGGGGCCAGGGGGAATGAAAAACTGTTTTTT. This encodes CASSPGARGNEKLFF. The chain carries TRBV18 and TRBJ1-4, with 7 bases lining up with TRBD1. This CDR3 spans 15 amino acids. Looked up from germline, CDR1 is KGHSH and CDR2 is LQKENI. V lost 3 bases to trimming and J lost 5 bases; unmatched junction nucleotides: 6.

This chain uses TRBV19 with TRBJ2-2; 9 bases line up with TRBD2. CDR1 and CDR2 from the germline V gene are LNHDA and SQIVND (reference sequence). The CDR3 length is 15 residues. The junction had 8 bases not matched to a gene; V was cut back by 5 bases and J by 7 bases. The CDR3 here is CASSARGLANGELFF. Here the CDR3 DNA reads TGTGCCAGTAGTGCGAGGGGACTAGCTAACGGGGAGCTGTTTTTT.

The rearrangement uses TRBV2 and TRBJ2-7; possibly TRBD1 or TRBD2 for D (6 bases each). The germline CDR1 and CDR2 sequences are SNHLY and FYNNEI. Deletions cut 2 bases from V and 0 bases from J, with 11 bases between. This CDR3 has 15 residues. CDR3 in amino acids: CASSEIGGLSYEQYF. In nucleotides, the CDR3 is TGTGCCAGCAGTGAAATTGGGGGGCTCTCCTACGAGCAGTACTTC. The variable domain in full, with the rest retrieved from reference TRBV2 and TRBJ2-7, is EPEVTQTPSHQVTQMGQEVILRCVPISNHLYFYWYRQILGQKVEFLVSFYNNEISEKSEIFDDQFSVERPDGSNFTLKIRSTKLEDSAMYFCASSEIGGLSYEQYFGPGTRLTVT.

This clone was seen once. The V and J genes are TRBV28 and TRBJ2-7; weak D call: TRBD1 (6 bases). Between the trimmed V and J ends, which lost 8 bases and 2 bases, there was a span of 16 bases. Germline CDR1 reads MDHEN; CDR2 reads SYDVKM. The CDR3 has 14 residues. This chain's CDR3 is CASGYDRRPYEQYF. The CDR3 DNA reads as TGTGCCAGCGGGTACGACAGGAGACCCTACGAGCAGTACTTC.

With regard to this clone: In the same sample, other DNA sequences code for this CDR3. This chain joins TRBV3-1 (or the pseudogene TRBV3-2) and TRBJ2-1; 8 bases line up with TRBD2. This CDR3 region has 18 residues. Germline lookup yields CDR1 LGHDT and CDR2 YNNKEL (reference sequence). Unmatched junction bases numbered 7, after V lost 0 bases and J lost 0 bases. CDR3 in DNA: TGTGCCAGCAGCCAAGATCTACCGGGGGGGAGCTCCTACAATGAGCAGTTCTTC. Translated, it gives CASSQDLPGGSSYNEQFF.

This chain links TRBV9 with TRBJ2-3; TRBD2 aligns across 8 bases. Germline CDR1 is SGDLS and CDR2 is YYNGEE. The CDR3 loop spans 19 amino acids. V lost 4 bases, J lost 2 bases, and 18 bases stayed unmatched. For the CDR3, the DNA is TGTGCCAGCAGCCAGCCCCCCTCCGGGCGGGGGGCACACACAGATACGCAGTATTTT. The encoded protein is CASSQPPSGRGAHTDTQYF.

About this clone: This CDR3 is also generated by other DNA sequences in the sample. DNA of the CDR3: TGTGCCAGCACCAGGACTAGCGGGGGGATCAACACCGGGGAGCTGTTTTTT. Protein sequence: CASTRTSGGINTGELFF. The chain has TRBV2 and TRBJ2-2, with 14 positions matching TRBD2. After removal of 7 bases from V and 2 bases from J, the junction contained 6 bases not matched to a gene. CDR3 length equals 17 residues. CDR1 is SNHLY, CDR2 FYNNEI, per germline.

This clone was found a few times. The chain uses TRBV7-8 and TRBJ1-3, with D maybe TRBD1 (5 bases). Trimming took off 2 bases at V and 0 bases at J, with 8 bases between the two ends. The CDR3 sequence is 15 residues long. CDR1 is SGHVS, CDR2 FQNEAQ, per germline. The CDR3 coding sequence is TGTGCCAGCAGCTTATGGGGGAGCTCTGGAAACACCATATATTTT. This translates into CASSLWGSSGNTIYF.

The V call is TRBV24-1, the J call TRBJ2-1; weak D call: TRBD1 (5 bases). V lost 3 bases and J lost 6, with 14 bases in between. The CDR3 is 15 amino acids. Germline V gene lookup returns CDR1 KGHDR and CDR2 SFDVKD. The CDR3 nucleotides read TGTGCCACCAGTGATACATCAGGGATTGGCAATGAGCAGTTCTTC. Protein product: CATSDTSGIGNEQFF.

The chain links TRBV12-3 or TRBV12-4 to TRBJ1-4, with TRBD1 matching over 8 bases. Trimming took 3 bases from V and 8 from J; bases not matched to a gene: 2. The CDR3 totals 13 residues. Written as DNA, the CDR3 is TGTGCCAGCAGTTTCGGACAGGGCGAAAAACTGTTTTTT. Translated: CASSFGQGEKLFF.

The chain carries TRBV6-5 and TRBJ2-4, with TRBD1 identical over 9 bases. The CDR3 has 12 residues. Germline V gene lookup returns CDR1 MNHEY and CDR2 SVGAGI. The junction had 6 bases not matched to a gene; V was cut back by 10 bases and J by 8 bases. The CDR3, as DNA: TGTGCCACACAGGGGGCGTTGGACATTCAGTACTTC. Protein: CATQGALDIQYF.

The J gene is TRBJ2-5, the V gene TRBV7-2; D unresolved. Germline V gives CDR1 SGHTA, CDR2 FQGNSA. Trimming stripped 6 bases from V and 5 bases from J, with 19 bases between. This CDR3 has 15 amino acids. The CDR3 nucleotides read TGTGCCAGCAGTACCGGACGCAACTCCGGGGAGACCCAGTACTTC. Amino acid sequence: CASSTGRNSGETQYF.

CDR3 protein: CASSLTGWDQPQHF. CDR3 DNA sequence: TGCGCCAGCAGCTTAACAGGGTGGGACCAGCCCCAGCATTTT. The chain carries TRBV5-1 and TRBJ1-5, with D possibly being TRBD1 (6 bases). This CDR3 region has 14 residues. The V gene lost 2 bases and the J gene lost 7 bases, with 13 bases spanning the gap. Per the germline V gene, CDR1 is SGHRS and CDR2 is YFSETQ.

The chain employs TRBV6-5 and TRBJ1-2; 8 nucleotides line up with TRBD1. The germline V gene encodes CDR1 MNHEY and CDR2 SVGAGI. The length of the CDR3 is 15 residues. Trimming took 5 bases from V and 8 from J; bases not matched to a gene: 13. CDR3 sequence reads: CASSPPQGRGLGYTF. The DNA of the CDR3 is TGTGCCAGCAGTCCGCCCCAGGGCAGGGGGCTGGGCTACACCTTC.

This clone was detected a few times. The J gene is TRBJ2-1, the V gene TRBV30; 7 nucleotides align to TRBD1. With V trimmed by 4 bases and J by 0 bases, 3 bases remained unmatched. In germline, CDR1 is GTSNPN, CDR2 SVGIG (reference sequence). The CDR3 contains 14 residues. Here the CDR3 DNA reads TGTGCCTGGACACAGGGGATCTCCTACAATGAGCAGTTCTTC. Its protein is CAWTQGISYNEQFF. The entire variable domain, with the rest obtained from reference TRBV30 and TRBJ2-1, is as follows: SQTIHQWPATLVQPVGSPLSLECTVEGTSNPNLYWYRQAAGRGLQLLFYSVGIGQISSEVPQNLSASRPQDRQFILSSKKLLLSDSGFYLCAWTQGISYNEQFFGPGTRLTVL.

The sample holds one count of this clone. V usage is TRBV7-8 and J usage is TRBJ2-3; 10 bases map to TRBD2. V trimming: 5 bases; J trimming: 8 bases; junction bases outside the gene matches: 22. In germline, CDR1 is SGHVS, CDR2 FQNEAQ. This CDR3 spans 19 amino acids. The CDR3 protein is CASSPPTSGSIRTPGTQYF. CDR3 nucleotides: TGTGCCAGCAGCCCCCCGACTAGCGGGTCCATCCGCACGCCTGGTACGCAGTATTTT.

V and J are TRBV30 and TRBJ2-1, with 7 bases identical to TRBD2. Germline CDR1 is GTSNPN and CDR2 is SVGIG (reference sequence). This CDR3 has 14 residues. After removal of 4 bases from V and 0 bases from J, the junction contained 3 bases not matched to a gene. The CDR3 bases are TGTGCCTGGAAGGCTAGCGGCTCCTACAATGAGCAGTTCTTC. It yields the protein CAWKASGSYNEQFF.

This clone appeared a few times. The chain combines TRBV18 with TRBJ1-6; D unresolved. The length of the CDR3 is 14 residues. Germline V gene sequence: CDR1 KGHSH, CDR2 LQKENI. V was clipped by 2 bases and J by 10 bases, with 12 bases between them. The CDR3 sequence is CASSPSGGESPLHF. DNA of the CDR3: TGTGCCAGCTCACCATCAGGAGGTGAATCACCCCTCCACTTT.

This clone was counted between two and nine times. V usage is TRBV3-1 (or the pseudogene TRBV3-2) and J usage is TRBJ1-5; D might be TRBD1 (6 bases). The CDR3 runs 16 residues. The V end lost 1 base, the J end lost 2 bases, and 12 bases lay between the germline ends. The germline gives CDR1 LGHDT, CDR2 YNNKEL (reference sequence). CDR3 sequence: CASSQGMGAGNQPQHF. CDR3 nucleotide sequence: TGTGCCAGCAGCCAAGGGATGGGGGCTGGCAATCAGCCCCAGCATTTT.

The V gene is TRBV4-1, the J gene TRBJ1-1; D is perhaps TRBD1 (5 bases). Germline V gene lookup returns CDR1 MGHRA and CDR2 YSYEKL. V was clipped by 3 bases and J by 7 bases, with 15 bases between them. The CDR3 runs to 14 residues. The CDR3 nucleotides are TGCGCCAGCAGCCAGCTACAGGTTAGTGGTGAAGCTTTCTTT. It codes for CASSQLQVSGEAFF.

This clone has only one observation. The chain uses TRBV5-1 and TRBJ2-3; 9 bases agree with TRBD2. Trimming cost V 0 bases and J 6 bases; bases outside gene matches: 5. The V gene's germline CDR1 is SGHRS and CDR2 YFSETQ. The CDR3 runs to 15 residues. The CDR3 loop reads CASSLVLAGSDTQYF. The DNA of the CDR3 is TGCGCCAGCAGCTTGGTACTAGCGGGCTCCGATACGCAGTATTTT.

The chain has TRBV10-3 and TRBJ2-7; D unresolved. CDR1 and CDR2 from the germline V gene are ENHRY and SYGVKD. The CDR3 covers 13 residues. Trimming removed 3 bases at V and 4 bases at J, with 10 bases between. Written as DNA, the CDR3 is TGTGCCATCAGTGACCCCACTCGATACGAGCAGTACTTC. Its protein is CAISDPTRYEQYF.

The chain is built from TRBV7-9 and TRBJ2-7; D is possibly TRBD2 (5 bases). Germline CDR1 reads SEHNR; CDR2 reads FQNEAQ (reference sequence). The CDR3 runs to 14 residues. Trimming shortened V by 6 bases and J by 1 base, and 13 bases separated the two germline ends. As DNA, the CDR3 is TGTGCCAGCAGTCCCGGACTTCCTTCCTACGAGCAGTACTTC. This codes for CASSPGLPSYEQYF.